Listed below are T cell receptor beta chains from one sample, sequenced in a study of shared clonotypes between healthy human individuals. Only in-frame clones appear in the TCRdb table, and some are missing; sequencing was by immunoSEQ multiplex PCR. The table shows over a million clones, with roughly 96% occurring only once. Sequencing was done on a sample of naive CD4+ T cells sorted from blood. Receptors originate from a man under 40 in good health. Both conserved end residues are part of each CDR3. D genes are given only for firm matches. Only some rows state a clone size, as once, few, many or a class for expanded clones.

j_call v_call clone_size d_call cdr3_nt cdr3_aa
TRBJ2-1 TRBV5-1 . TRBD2 TGCGCCAGCAGCTTGATAGCGGGAGGGCTAAGTGTAGATGAGCAGTTCTTC CASSLIAGGLSVDEQFF
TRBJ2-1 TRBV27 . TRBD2 TGTGCCAGCGGCGGGACTAGCGGCTACAATGAGCAGTTCTTC CASGGTSGYNEQFF
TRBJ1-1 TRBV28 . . TGTGCCAGCAGAGAAGACGCAGGGGATTACACTGAAGCTTTCTTT CASREDAGDYTEAFF
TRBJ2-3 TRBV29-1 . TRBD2 TGCAGCGTGGAGGGGACTAGCGGGAGCTTGTCTAGTACAGATACGCAGTATTTT CSVEGTSGSLSSTDTQYF
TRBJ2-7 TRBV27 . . TGTGCCAGCAGTGTGTTGATAGGGGCGGGAAGAGCCTACGAGCAGTACTTC CASSVLIGAGRAYEQYF
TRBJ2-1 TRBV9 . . TGTGCCAGCAGCGTAGCTCTCGCGGGGTTGTCCTACAATGAGCAGTTCTTC CASSVALAGLSYNEQFF
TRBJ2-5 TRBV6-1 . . TGTGCCACTGAAGTCCAGGGAGAAGAGACCCAGTACTTC CATEVQGEETQYF
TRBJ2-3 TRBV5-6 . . TGTGCCAGCAGCCCGAGGGTGTGGTCCACAGATACGCAGTATTTT CASSPRVWSTDTQYF
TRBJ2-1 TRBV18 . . TGTGCCAGCTCACCACTACAGATCGGCAATGAGCAGTTCTTC CASSPLQIGNEQFF
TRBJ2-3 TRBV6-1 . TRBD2 TGTGCCAGCAGTGAACTAGCGGGAGAGAGACGGAGAGATACGCAGTATTTT CASSELAGERRRDTQYF
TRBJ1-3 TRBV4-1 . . TGCGCCAGCAGCCAAAGTTCTTCGCGGCTGATCTCTGGAAACACCATATATTTT CASSQSSSRLISGNTIYF
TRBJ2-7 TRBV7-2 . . TGTGCCAGCAGCGATGGACTATCCCTTGGATCCATCTACGAGCAGTACTTC CASSDGLSLGSIYEQYF
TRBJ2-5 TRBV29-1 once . TGCAGCGTTGTTTATTTCTTAACGGGGGCGCGAGAGACCCAGTACTTC CSVVYFLTGARETQYF
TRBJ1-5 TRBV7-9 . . TGTGCCAGCAGCTTATCTGGTGAACAGCCCCAGCATTTT CASSLSGEQPQHF
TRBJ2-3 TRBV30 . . TGTGCCTGGAGTGTTGGACCGAGCACAGATACGCAGTATTTT CAWSVGPSTDTQYF
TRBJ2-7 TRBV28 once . TGTGCCAGCAGTTCGCCCAGGGTTTACGAGCAGTACTTC CASSSPRVYEQYF
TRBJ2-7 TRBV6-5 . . TGTGCCAGCAGCCCCGCGGTGGGTATATACGAGCAGTACTTC CASSPAVGIYEQYF
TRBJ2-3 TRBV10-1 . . TGCGCCACCGGGACGGACCGCACAGATACGCAGTATTTT CATGTDRTDTQYF
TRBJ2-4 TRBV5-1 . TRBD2 TGCGCCAGCAGCTCGGGGACTAGCCCCCGGGGCATTCAGTACTTC CASSSGTSPRGIQYF
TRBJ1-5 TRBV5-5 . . TGTGCCAGCAGCTTGTTTTTCGCGGGTCAGATCAATCAGCCCCAGCATTTT CASSLFFAGQINQPQHF
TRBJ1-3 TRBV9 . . TGTGCCAGCAGCGTAGAGGAGAGCTCTGGAAACACCATATATTTT CASSVEESSGNTIYF
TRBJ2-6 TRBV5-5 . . TGTGCCAGCAGCCCGTCCGGTGGTGCCAACGTCCTGACTTTC CASSPSGGANVLTF
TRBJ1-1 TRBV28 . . TGTGCCAGCGGCCGCGGGGGCTTGAGCACTGAAGCTTTCTTT CASGRGGLSTEAFF
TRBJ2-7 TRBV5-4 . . TGTGCCAGCAGCCATTTCGGGGAGCAGTACTTC CASSHFGEQYF
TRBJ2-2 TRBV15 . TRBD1 TGTGCCATAAGGACAGGGGGTATTACCGGGGAGCTGTTTTTT CAIRTGGITGELFF
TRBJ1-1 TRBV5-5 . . TGTGCCAGCAGCTTGATCCCAGGGGCGGGCACTGAAGCTTTCTTT CASSLIPGAGTEAFF
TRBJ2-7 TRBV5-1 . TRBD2 TGCGCCAGCAGCTTGGCGCCTAGCGGACCCTACGAGCAGTACTTC CASSLAPSGPYEQYF
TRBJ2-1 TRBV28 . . TGTGCCAGCAGTTTGCGGGACAATGAGCAGTTCTTC CASSLRDNEQFF
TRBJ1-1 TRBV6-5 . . TGTGCCAGCAGTTCCCCCGGGAGGAACACTGAAGCTTTCTTT CASSSPGRNTEAFF
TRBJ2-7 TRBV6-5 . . TGTGCCACCGGGGGCAAGGGGGCGGACCCCTACGAGCAGTACTTC CATGGKGADPYEQYF
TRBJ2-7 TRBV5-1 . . TGCGCCAGCAGCGTGGGGGGCGCCTCCTACGAGCAGTACTTC CASSVGGASYEQYF
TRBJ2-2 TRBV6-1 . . TGTGCCAGCGCGGTAAGCGGGACAAACACCGGGGAGCTGTTTTTT CASAVSGTNTGELFF
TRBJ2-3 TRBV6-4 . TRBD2 TGTGCCAGCCCCCCAACTAGCGGGTTCCACACAGATACGCAGTATTTT CASPPTSGFHTDTQYF
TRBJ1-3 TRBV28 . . TGTGCCAGCCGCACCCCGGGACAAACCTACTCTGGAAACACCATATATTTT CASRTPGQTYSGNTIYF
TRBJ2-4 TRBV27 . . TGTGCCAGCAGTTTATGGGCGCAGGGAAACATTCAGTACTTC CASSLWAQGNIQYF
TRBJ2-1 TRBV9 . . TGTGCCAGCAGCGTAGATGACGGCCCCTACAATGAGCAGTTCTTC CASSVDDGPYNEQFF
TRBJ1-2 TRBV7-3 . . TGTGCCAGCAGCCCGGACGGAAACTATGGCTACACCTTC CASSPDGNYGYTF
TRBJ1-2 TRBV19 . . TGTGCCAGTACCCGGCCCCCTGGCTATGGCTACACCTTC CASTRPPGYGYTF
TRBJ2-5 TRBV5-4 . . TGTGCCAGCAGCTTGGGGGCGTATCAAGAGACCCAGTACTTC CASSLGAYQETQYF
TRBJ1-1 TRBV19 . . TGTGCCAGTAGTATAGCCCCCTCATCCAACACTGAAGCTTTCTTT CASSIAPSSNTEAFF
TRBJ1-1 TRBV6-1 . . TGTGCCGGTGGGGGGTGGACTGAAGCTTTCTTT CAGGGWTEAFF
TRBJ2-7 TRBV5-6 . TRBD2 TGTGCCAGCAGCTCCATATGGACTAGCGGGAGTAATGAGCAGTACTTC CASSSIWTSGSNEQYF
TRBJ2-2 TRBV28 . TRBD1 TGTGCCAGCAGCAAAGGGACAGGGCAAATAAGTGAGCTGTTTTTT CASSKGTGQISELFF
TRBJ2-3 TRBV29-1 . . TGCAGCGTTGAGTATGGGTCGGGCGGCGATACGCAGTATTTT CSVEYGSGGDTQYF
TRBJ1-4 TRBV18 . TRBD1 TGTGCCAGCTCACGAAACCAGGGGGGAACTAATGAAAAACTGTTTTTT CASSRNQGGTNEKLFF